These 3 T cell receptor beta chains share one sample of origin, sequenced in a study of a mutant IDH1 vaccine in newly diagnosed glioma (dated by TCRdb to about 2021). The library was made by the immunoSEQ multiplex PCR assay. TCRdb retrieved this table from immuneACCESS and kept in-frame rearrangements only. Not all clones are present; in checked studies, unresolved V genes account for under half, and no reason is known for the remainder. The table for this sample lists under 45,000 clones; around 81% of them were counted only once. Around an eighth of the sample is taken by the ten largest. What the time point label conveys for this sample: week 5, during vaccination. A 20-mer mutant IDH1 peptide at 300 micrograms in Montanide made up each vaccine dose, which was injected subcutaneously together with topical imiquimod. No antigen has been assigned to these receptors. The sample here was PBMCs, taken from a glioma patient whose treatment included an IDH1 peptide vaccine. The receptors here all came from a man aged 50 to 59 with glioma.

V is TRBV30 and J is TRBJ1-5; TRBD1 is a possible D gene (5 bases). The length of the CDR3 is 13 residues. Looked up from germline, CDR1 is GTSNPN and CDR2 is SVGIG (reference sequence). Between the trimmed V and J ends, which lost 4 bases and 6 bases, there was a span of 13 bases. In nucleotides, the CDR3 is TGTGCCTGGACCCCGGGGGGTGGTCAGCCCCAGCATTTT. This codes for CAWTPGGGQPQHF.

The table lists this clone with a count of one. The chain uses TRBV7-9 and TRBJ2-4; D assignment may be TRBD1 or TRBD2 (5 bases each). Trimming removed 5 bases at V and 8 bases at J, with 16 bases between. CDR1 is SEHNR, CDR2 FQNEAQ, per germline (reference sequence). CDR3 length: 14 amino acids. The DNA for the CDR3 is TGTGCCAGCAGCACTACGGGGCTTGGGGACATTCAGTACTTC. Its protein is CASSTTGLGDIQYF.

The V gene is TRBV11-2, the J gene TRBJ2-5, with no clear D. CDR3 size: 14 residues. V was cut by 7 bases and J by 1 base, with 13 bases left in between. Germline assignment: CDR1 SGHAT and CDR2 FQNNGV. Written as DNA, the CDR3 is TGTGCCAGCAAGAAGAGCCTGGGCCAAGAGACCCAGTACTTC. Its translation is CASKKSLGQETQYF.